Each of the 13 T cell receptor beta chains below was sequenced from the same sample in a study of blood T cells in healthy people across ages. PCR was performed a second time for about 7 to 11 cycles using a sample-barcoded 5' primer and a J-beta primer mix. MiXCR, run by TCRdb on the 5' RACE reads, gives a single entry per CDR3 protein. The sample holds roughly 800,000 distinct CDR3 sequences, about 62% seen once. The sequenced sample consisted of blood. The receptors were sampled from a young man in good health.

The chain carries TRBV4-3 and TRBJ1-3; D possibly corresponds to TRBD1 (5 bases). Germline V lookup: CDR1 LGHNA, CDR2 YSLEER. This CDR3 comprises 16 residues. V lost 3 bases to trimming and J lost 2 bases, with 14 bases between them. The CDR3 is CASSQNFQGTGNTIYF. CDR3 DNA: TGCGCCAGCAGCCAGAACTTCCAGGGAACTGGAAACACCATATATTTT.

Comments on this clonotype: Sequence at one end of the junction differs from germline and may be a read error. This chain connects TRBV29-1 to TRBJ1-2; the match to TRBD1 covers 7 bases. Germline lookup yields CDR1 SQVTM and CDR2 ANQGSEA. The CDR3 covers 14 residues. Written as DNA, the CDR3 is TGTAGCGTTGAGGGGGCCCCAGGAAACTATGGCTACACCTTC. It is translated as CSVEGAPGNYGYTF.

The chain joins TRBV18 to TRBJ1-5; D remains ambiguous. The germline V gene encodes CDR1 KGHSH and CDR2 LQKENI. Trimming cost V 5 bases and J 0 bases, with 8 bases left between them. The CDR3 length is 14 residues. The DNA of the CDR3 is TGTGCCAGCTCAGAACTCGATAGCAATCAGCCCCAGCATTTT. The encoded protein is CASSELDSNQPQHF.

J is TRBJ2-1 and V is TRBV7-2, with D tentatively TRBD1 or TRBD2 (6 bases each). Germline V gives CDR1 SGHTA, CDR2 FQGNSA. The length of the CDR3 is 16 residues. The ends were cut back, 1 base at V and 8 bases at J, with 18 bases in the middle. The CDR3: CASSLVGGRGGYEQFF. CDR3 nucleotide sequence: TGTGCCAGCAGCTTAGTGGGGGGCAGGGGAGGCTATGAGCAGTTCTTC.

This clonotype was observed many times. The V gene is TRBV7-2, the J gene TRBJ2-7, with 7 nucleotides matching TRBD2. The germline gives CDR1 SGHTA, CDR2 FQGNSA. CDR3 length: 14 amino acids. Losses at the gene ends were 3 bases for V and 2 bases for J; bases not matched to a gene: 4. The CDR3 nucleotides are TGTGCCAGCAGCTTGGCCGGGACTACCTACGAGCAGTACTTC. Translating it yields CASSLAGTTYEQYF.

The chain employs TRBV10-3 and TRBJ2-7; D gene uncertain. V was pared by 3 bases and J by 5 bases, with 17 bases between. Germline V gives CDR1 ENHRY, CDR2 SYGVKD. The CDR3 is 15 residues long. The CDR3 sequence: CAISDYALGLNEQYF. Here the CDR3 DNA reads TGTGCCATCAGTGATTACGCCCTTGGGCTCAACGAGCAGTACTTC.

The chain combines TRBV20-1 with TRBJ1-1; D perhaps matches TRBD1 (5 bases). This CDR3 has 12 amino acids. Trimming left V 3 bases short and J 1 base short, with 6 bases between. Germline CDR1 is DFQATT and CDR2 is SNEGSKA (reference sequence). The CDR3 DNA reads as TGCAGTGCTAGGGGGCAGAACACTGAAGCTTTCTTT. Its translation is CSARGQNTEAFF.

In nucleotides, the CDR3 is TGCGCCAGCAGCCAAGATCTGTGGACTAGTACCCAGTTCTTC. This sequence encodes CASSQDLWTSTQFF. The chain combines TRBV4-3 with TRBJ2-1; 7 nucleotides line up with TRBD2. The V segment lost 0 bases and the J segment 13 bases; nucleotides outside the gene matches: 9. The CDR3 has 14 residues. Germline V gene sequence: CDR1 LGHNA, CDR2 YSLEER.

The sample holds a few counts of this clonotype. The rearrangement uses TRBV13 and TRBJ2-1, with D possibly being TRBD1 (6 bases). Germline values: CDR1 PRHDT, CDR2 FYEKMQ (reference sequence). Trimming removed 0 bases at V and 9 bases at J, with 9 bases between. The CDR3 is made up of 13 amino acids. DNA for the CDR3: TGTGCCAGCAGCTTAGGCAGGGGATCTGAGCAGTTCTTC. Its protein product is CASSLGRGSEQFF.

This rearrangement joins TRBV20-1 to TRBJ2-7, with D possibly called TRBD1 or TRBD2 (5 bases each). The CDR3 totals 15 residues. Germline V lookup: CDR1 DFQATT, CDR2 SNEGSKA (reference sequence). Trimming cost V 0 bases and J 0 bases, with 12 bases left between them. The CDR3 bases are TGCAGTGCTAGAGACGGGACGGGCCCCTCCTACGAGCAGTACTTC. This translates into CSARDGTGPSYEQYF.

The chain carries TRBV12-3 or TRBV12-4 and TRBJ2-3; TRBD2 agrees at 7 bases. The CDR3 spans 16 residues. V trimming: 3 bases; J trimming: 2 bases; junction bases outside the gene matches: 8. CDR3 loop: CASSLWAGANTDTQYF. CDR3 DNA: TGTGCCAGCAGTTTGTGGGCGGGAGCCAACACAGATACGCAGTATTTT.

The genes are TRBV14 and TRBJ2-7; 8 positions agree with TRBD1. This CDR3 contains 17 residues. V gave up 1 base and J gave up 5 bases; unmatched junction bases: 13. Per germline, CDR1 SGHDN and CDR2 FVKESK. In nucleotides, the CDR3 is TGTGCCAGCAGCCAAGGGGGCCCCAGGGGGCGCGTGAACGAGCAGTACTTC. Encoded protein: CASSQGGPRGRVNEQYF.

The V and J genes are TRBV4-2 and TRBJ2-1; D is ambiguous. Trimming took off 0 bases at V and 4 bases at J, with 7 bases between the two ends. This CDR3 has 14 residues. Germline loops: CDR1 LGHNA, CDR2 YNFKEQ. CDR3 amino acids: CASSQEGKYNEQFF. The CDR3 coding sequence is TGTGCCAGCAGCCAAGAAGGTAAATACAATGAGCAGTTCTTC.